This is a list of T cell receptor beta chains from one sample in a study of CD8+ T cells in alopecia areata. Measured with immunoSEQ multiplex PCR; TCRdb has only the in-frame clones, and not every one. Of 200,000 to 250,000 clones listed, roughly two fifths are singletons. Sample: CD4+ T cells sorted from blood, taken between weeks 30 and 35, from a patient treated with tofacitinib. The receptors originated from a human donor with alopecia areata. CDR3s include the opening cysteine and the closing phenylalanine or tryptophan. A D gene is named only where the DNA matches it firmly. Size is stated for part of the rows, as once, few or many counts, or as a class when the clone is expanded.

TRBJ1-2,-,TRBV30,few,CAWSVQGYGYTF,TGTGCCTGGAGTGTGCAAGGTTATGGCTACACCTTC
TRBJ2-5,-,TRBV6-5,few,CASRRFTSRQETQYF,TGTGCCAGCAGGCGATTTACCTCTCGACAAGAGACCCAGTACTTC
TRBJ1-2,-,TRBV23-1,few,CASSQSTGLLCYGYTF,TGCGCCAGCAGTCAATCGACAGGCCTACTATGCTATGGCTACACCTTC
TRBJ1-5,TRBD1,TRBV6-5,-,CASSGQGTQPQHF,TGTGCCAGCAGTGGACAGGGGACTCAGCCCCAGCATTTT
TRBJ1-2,-,TRBV18,-,CASSPSGLNGYTF,TGTGCCAGCTCCCCGAGCGGGCTCAATGGCTACACCTTC
TRBJ2-2,-,TRBV29-1,-,CSVGQGVSTGELFF,TGCAGCGTTGGGCAGGGTGTTAGCACCGGGGAGCTGTTTTTT
TRBJ2-1,-,TRBV10-3,few,CAISPGVDEQFF,TGTGCCATCAGTCCCGGAGTCGATGAGCAGTTCTTC
TRBJ2-7,TRBD1,TRBV28,few,CASRKQGRYEQYF,TGTGCCAGCAGGAAACAGGGGCGGTACGAGCAGTACTTC
TRBJ2-5,-,TRBV2,once,CASKGTETQYF,TGTGCCAGCAAGGGAACAGAGACCCAGTACTTC
TRBJ2-7,-,TRBV30,few,CAWRERATYEQYF,TGTGCCTGGAGAGAGCGGGCCACCTACGAGCAGTACTTC
TRBJ2-7,-,TRBV18,-,CASSSQGNGAYEQYF,TGTGCCAGCTCAAGCCAGGGTAACGGCGCCTACGAGCAGTACTTC
TRBJ1-2,TRBD1,TRBV5-4,-,CASSLDRGHYGYTF,TGTGCCAGCAGCTTAGACAGGGGCCACTATGGCTACACCTTC
TRBJ2-7,TRBD2,TRBV25-1,-,CASSRGGATYEQYF,TGTGCCAGCAGCCGGGGGGGGGCCACCTACGAGCAGTACTTC
TRBJ2-7,TRBD1,TRBV5-5,-,CASSLVGTGAYEQYF,TGTGCCAGCAGCTTGGTGGGGACAGGTGCTTACGAGCAGTACTTC
TRBJ2-2,-,TRBV5-1,few,CASSRGTGELFF,TGCGCCAGCAGCAGGGGTACCGGGGAGCTGTTTTTT
TRBJ1-1,TRBD1,TRBV30,-,CAWSVRDRGLYTEAFF,TGTGCCTGGAGTGTACGGGACAGGGGTTTATACACTGAAGCTTTCTTT
TRBJ2-7,TRBD1,TRBV13,-,CASSPGQGAHYEQYF,TGTGCCAGCAGCCCTGGACAGGGGGCGCATTACGAGCAGTACTTC
TRBJ1-5,-,TRBV10-2,-,CASSESDGVQPQHF,TGCGCCAGCAGTGAATCAGACGGGGTGCAGCCCCAGCATTTT
TRBJ2-7,-,TRBV6-6,few,CASSYSPVTYEQYF,TGTGCCAGCAGTTACTCACCGGTAACCTACGAGCAGTACTTC
TRBJ2-1,TRBD2,TRBV11-2,-,CASSPGTSGRLVDEQFF,TGTGCCAGCAGCCCGGGGACTAGCGGGAGGCTAGTTGATGAGCAGTTCTTC
TRBJ1-1,-,TRBV4-1,many,CASSRESLQGDNTEAFF,TGCGCCAGCAGCCGAGAAAGCCTACAGGGAGATAACACTGAAGCTTTCTTT
TRBJ1-2,TRBD1,TRBV28,-,CASRDRGNYGYTF,TGTGCCAGCCGGGACAGGGGGAACTATGGCTACACCTTC
TRBJ2-2,-,TRBV25-1,-,CASSSQGFGEPFF,TGTGCCAGCAGTTCTCAGGGTTTCGGGGAGCCGTTTTTT
TRBJ1-4,TRBD1,TRBV11-2,-,CASSFQQGPRKLFF,TGTGCCAGCAGCTTTCAACAGGGGCCGCGGAAACTGTTTTTT
TRBJ2-7,-,TRBV7-2,-,CASSSGNGLREQYF,TGTGCCAGCAGCTCAGGGAACGGGCTACGCGAGCAGTACTTC
TRBJ2-6,-,TRBV6-5,-,CASSYRSSGANVLTF,TGTGCCAGCAGTTATCGGAGCTCTGGGGCCAACGTCCTGACTTTC
TRBJ2-1,-,TRBV30,-,CAWSGGTRLLGEQFF,TGTGCCTGGAGTGGCGGGACCCGTCTCCTGGGTGAGCAGTTCTTC
TRBJ2-3,-,TRBV10-2,-,CASGLASFADTQYF,TGCGCCAGCGGTTTGGCTAGTTTCGCAGATACGCAGTATTTT
TRBJ1-5,TRBD1,TRBV12-5,-,CASGRQGVRQPQHF,TGTGCTAGTGGCCGACAGGGGGTTAGGCAGCCCCAGCATTTT
TRBJ2-1,-,TRBV4-1,-,CASSQGDGRISYNEQFF,TGCGCCAGCAGCCAAGGGGACGGCCGAATCTCCTACAATGAGCAGTTCTTC
TRBJ2-3,-,TRBV5-1,few,CASSGQGFGTDTQYF,TGCGCCAGCAGCGGGCAAGGTTTTGGCACAGATACGCAGTATTTT
TRBJ2-7,-,TRBV5-6,few,CASSPRYVAGTGRHEQYF,TGTGCCAGCAGCCCACGCTACGTAGCCGGGACCGGGAGACACGAGCAGTACTTC
TRBJ2-5,-,TRBV7-8,-,CASSFYSAQETQYF,TGTGCCAGCAGCTTCTATTCAGCTCAAGAGACCCAGTACTTC
TRBJ2-3,-,TRBV4-2,-,CASAAGQPPDTQYF,TGTGCCAGCGCGGCAGGGCAGCCCCCAGATACGCAGTATTTT
TRBJ2-1,-,TRBV7-9,many,CASSPRDTAYYNEQFF,TGTGCCAGCAGCCCCCGGGACACCGCCTACTACAATGAGCAGTTCTTC
TRBJ2-2,TRBD1,TRBV29-1,few,CSVGQGARGGELFF,TGCAGCGTTGGGCAGGGGGCCAGGGGCGGGGAGCTGTTTTTT
TRBJ2-1,TRBD1,TRBV25-1,few,CASSLRTGPRVEQFF,TGTGCCAGCAGTCTAAGGACAGGGCCCCGCGTCGAGCAGTTCTTC
TRBJ2-2,TRBD2,TRBV9,once,CASGRGTGELFF,TGTGCCAGCGGGAGGGGAACCGGGGAGCTGTTTTTT
TRBJ2-2,TRBD2,TRBV15,few,CATSLAVVPKREGNTGELFF,TGTGCCACCAGCCTTGCGGTCGTCCCGAAGCGGGAGGGCAACACCGGGGAGCTGTTTTTT
TRBJ2-4,TRBD2,TRBV11-2,few,CASTPWTSGTGNIQYF,TGTGCCAGCACACCCTGGACTAGCGGGACTGGGAACATTCAGTACTTC
TRBJ1-1,-,TRBV18,few,CASSPQSLNTEAFF,TGTGCCAGCTCACCACAGTCACTGAACACTGAAGCTTTCTTT
TRBJ2-5,-,TRBV29-1,few,CSVVWDIGETQYF,TGCAGCGTTGTCTGGGACATCGGAGAGACCCAGTACTTC
TRBJ2-7,TRBD2,TRBV30,-,CAWRTPLAGYLEQYF,TGTGCCTGGAGGACTCCACTAGCGGGATACCTCGAGCAGTACTTC
TRBJ2-5,-,TRBV4-1,-,CASSQSSIQETQYF,TGCGCCAGCAGCCAATCCTCAATCCAAGAGACCCAGTACTTC
TRBJ2-7,TRBD2,TRBV7-2,-,CASSPRLAGQYEQYF,TGTGCCAGCAGCCCCCGACTAGCGGGGCAATACGAGCAGTACTTC
TRBJ2-2,-,TRBV6-6,-,CASSRGGGTGELFF,TGTGCCAGCAGCCGCGGGGGCGGCACCGGGGAGCTGTTTTTT
TRBJ1-2,TRBD1,TRBV6-6,-,CASGDRGNYGYTF,TGTGCCAGCGGGGACAGGGGAAACTATGGCTACACCTTC
TRBJ2-4,-,TRBV30,-,CAWGQPLAKNIQYF,TGTGCCTGGGGACAGCCTCTAGCCAAAAACATTCAGTACTTC
TRBJ1-3,-,TRBV4-1,few,CASSQFPGGGNTIYF,TGCGCCAGCAGCCAATTCCCCGGTGGTGGAAACACCATATATTTT
TRBJ1-6,-,TRBV25-1,-,CASREASSYNSPLHF,TGTGCCAGCAGGGAGGCCAGCTCCTATAATTCACCCCTCCACTTT
TRBJ2-3,TRBD2,TRBV6-1,few,CASGLAGSLTDTQYF,TGTGCCAGCGGACTAGCGGGGAGCCTCACAGATACGCAGTATTTT
TRBJ1-4,-,TRBV30,-,CAWNQGLANEKLFF,TGTGCCTGGAACCAGGGGTTGGCTAATGAAAAACTGTTTTTT
TRBJ1-1,-,TRBV19,-,CATGGYNTEAFF,TGTGCCACTGGGGGTTATAACACTGAAGCTTTCTTT
TRBJ2-3,TRBD2,TRBV10-1,-,CACGLAGTDTQYF,TGCGCCTGCGGACTAGCGGGCACAGATACGCAGTATTTT
TRBJ2-4,-,TRBV7-9,-,CASSFRDVRNIQYF,TGTGCCAGCAGCTTCCGGGACGTCAGGAACATTCAGTACTTC
TRBJ1-2,-,TRBV5-4,-,CASSQAGRRGYGYTF,TGTGCCAGCAGCCAAGCAGGGAGGAGGGGTTATGGCTACACCTTC
TRBJ2-3,TRBD2,TRBV29-1,few,CSVGGTSGRDTQYF,TGCAGCGTTGGGGGGACTAGCGGGAGGGATACGCAGTATTTT
TRBJ1-1,-,TRBV2,-,CASTSGTEAFF,TGTGCCAGCACGTCGGGCACTGAAGCTTTCTTT
TRBJ2-6,TRBD2,TRBV30,few,CAWSAALAGGSGANVLTF,TGTGCCTGGAGTGCCGCGCTAGCGGGAGGCTCTGGGGCCAACGTCCTGACTTTC